The present T cell receptor (beta chain) was sequenced within a study of CD8+ T cells in alopecia areata. Isolated RNA was reverse transcribed into cDNA used as the sequencing template. Sequencing used immunoSEQ multiplex PCR; TCRdb keeps in-frame clones, though not all of them. The sample yields 250,000 to 300,000 clones, 55% to 75% seen once. Treatment defined: oral pan-JAK inhibitor, 5-10 mg twice daily. Germline V gene data show CDR1 as SGHAT and CDR2 as FQNNGV. This CDR3 spans 16 amino acids. After removal of 4 bases from V and 2 bases from J, the junction contained 5 bases not matched to a gene.

The TCR originated in a human donor with alopecia areata. The specimen comprised CD4+ T cells sorted from blood, sampled at week 24, from a patient treated with tofacitinib. The chain couples TRBV11-2 to TRBJ2-6; 7 nucleotides match TRBD1. The CDR3 DNA is TGTGCCAGCAGCTCCTACAGGGGAGCTGGGGCCAACGTCCTGACTTTC. The encoded protein is CASSSYRGAGANVLTF.